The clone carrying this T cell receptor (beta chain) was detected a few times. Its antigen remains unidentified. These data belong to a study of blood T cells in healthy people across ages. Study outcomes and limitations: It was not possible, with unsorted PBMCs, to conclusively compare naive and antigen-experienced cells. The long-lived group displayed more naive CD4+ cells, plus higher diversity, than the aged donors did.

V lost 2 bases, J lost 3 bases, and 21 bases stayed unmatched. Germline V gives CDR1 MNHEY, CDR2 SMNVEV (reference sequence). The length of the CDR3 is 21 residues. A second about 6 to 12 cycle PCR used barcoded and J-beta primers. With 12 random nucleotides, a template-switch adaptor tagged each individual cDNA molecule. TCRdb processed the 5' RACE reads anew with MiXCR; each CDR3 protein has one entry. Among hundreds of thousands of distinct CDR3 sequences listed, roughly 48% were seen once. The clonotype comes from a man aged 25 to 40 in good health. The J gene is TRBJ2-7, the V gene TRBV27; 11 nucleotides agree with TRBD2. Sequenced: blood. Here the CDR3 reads CASSLLAGGATKGHVFYEQYF. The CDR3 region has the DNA TGTGCCAGCAGTTTACTAGCGGGGGGCGCCACGAAAGGTCATGTTTTCTACGAGCAGTACTTC.